The 5 T cell receptor beta chains reported below all come from one sample, sequenced in a study of regulatory T cells in long-lasting Graves disease (dated by TCRdb to the early 2020s). The time point label of this sample denotes: newly diagnosed GD, antithyroid drugs for less than 3 months. For both TCR sequencing and RNA sequencing, RNA was extracted from PBMCs in TRIzol. The receptor library was made with multiplex PCR. Sequencing relied on an Illumina HiSeq 4000. CDR3 regions were amplified by Arm-PCR with iRepertoire HTBI primers to construct TCR beta libraries. In-frame beta chains were kept once TCRdb had trimmed the public reads at Q25 with fastp and called clones with MiXCR. Every distinct CDR3 protein forms one entry, paired with its most common genes and DNA. In this sample the table shows 580,000 or so distinct CDR3 sequences, about 15% of which occur a single time. The ten largest clones represent approximately 12% of the sample.

The same sample was also used in a study of T cells in Graves' hyperthyroidism and ophthalmopathy.

This material consisted of peripheral blood mononuclear cells (PBMCs), taken at new diagnosis, from a patient treated with antithyroid drugs. The receptors were sampled from a man younger than 30 with Graves disease. Donor details come from another sample of the same person, matched by shared clones.

This chain uses TRBV6-1 with TRBJ1-4, with no clear D. Germline V gene data show CDR1 as MNHNS and CDR2 as SASEGT. CDR3 length: 13 residues. V was clipped by 8 bases and J by 7 bases, with 14 bases between them. The CDR3 bases are TGTGCCAGCCGGCCAGCCCTAAGTGAAAAACTGTTTTTT. It yields the protein CASRPALSEKLFF.

This clonotype was recorded at least ten times. The chain couples TRBV5-5 to TRBJ1-5, with 9 nucleotides matching TRBD1. Per germline, CDR1 SGHKS and CDR2 YYEKEE (reference sequence). The CDR3 has 16 residues. V lost 3 bases, J lost 5 bases, and 9 bases stayed unmatched. The CDR3 sequence is CASSSGQGVGYQPQHF. The CDR3 DNA is TGTGCCAGCAGCTCGGGACAGGGTGTGGGTTATCAGCCCCAGCATTTT.

The CDR3 sequence: CASSETGMGNTEAFF. In nucleotides, the CDR3 is TGTGCCAGCAGCGAGACTGGTATGGGGAACACTGAAGCTTTCTTT. This sequence joins TRBV9 and TRBJ1-1, with D uncertain. CDR1 and CDR2 (germline): SGDLS, YYNGEE. There are 15 residues in the CDR3. V was trimmed by 3 bases and J by 1 base, leaving 13 bases between them.

This clonotype was detected a few times. The chain employs TRBV20-1 and TRBJ1-3; 7 nucleotides align to TRBD1. Germline CDR1 is DFQATT and CDR2 is SNEGSKA (reference sequence). The CDR3 runs 18 residues. V dropped 2 bases and J dropped 0; count of bases not matched to a gene: 13. In nucleotides, the CDR3 is TGCAGTGCTAGATACAGGGGTTCCCCACCAAGCTCTGGAAACACCATATATTTT. It specifies CSARYRGSPPSSGNTIYF.

This clonotype was counted between two and nine times. V gene TRBV5-6 combines with J gene TRBJ1-1; the match to TRBD1 covers 9 bases. This CDR3 has 14 amino acids. V shed 3 bases, J shed 8 bases, and the junction held 8 bases outside the gene matches. Germline V gives CDR1 SGHDT, CDR2 YYEEEE. The CDR3 here is CASSSRDRAYEAFF. The DNA of the CDR3 is TGTGCCAGCAGCTCCCGGGACAGGGCTTACGAAGCTTTCTTT.